This entry concerns a single TCR beta chain. Its antigen target is currently unknown. No much larger clone is present one base from it, and per-base qualities are unavailable. Library preparation used the immunoSEQ multiplex PCR assay. In TCRdb, the immuneACCESS table is reduced to in-frame sequences with V and J assigned. These tables do not hold every clone; where another copy was compared, an unresolved V gene accounts for under half, and the others remain unexplained. Here the sample has around 67,000 clones; roughly 90% occur a single time. Roughly 2.3% of the sample lies in the top ten. This sample is part of a study of T cell changes during pregnancy in multiple sclerosis (dated by TCRdb to the late 2010s). In the study overall: In women with multiple sclerosis, the researchers looked at how the T cell repertoire shifted as pregnancy progressed.

Looking up the germline V gene (reference sequence) yields CDR1 MNHEY and CDR2 SMNVEV. The cysteine opens and the phenylalanine closes a CDR3 of 14 amino acids. The only DNA kept is the CDR3, 42 bases in frame from the first base. The V end loses 6 bases and the J end loses 8 bases, and a stretch of 17 bases separates them. The source was peripheral blood, collected in the first trimester of pregnancy. Here the chain combines TRBV27 and TRBJ2-4, with no confidently assigned D gene. The receptor's source is a female donor with multiple sclerosis, enrolled in a pregnancy study. The CDR3 reads CASSLARVSDIQYF. The sequence in DNA is TGTGCCAGCAGCCTCGCCCGGGTATCGGACATTCAGTACTTC.